The T cell receptor beta chain described here comes from a study of blood T cell repertoires in COVID-19. Study as a whole: Acute-phase and convalescent COVID-19 samples originated in the United States, Italy and Spain.

The data were produced by immunoSEQ multiplex PCR, yet TCRdb's version contains in-frame clones alone and is incomplete. Of around 450,000 clones listed, about 90% were seen once; the top ten hold under 0.7%. CDR3 size: 14 residues. Germline CDR1 and CDR2: MGHRA and YSYEKL. J lost 4 bases, V lost 4 bases, and 6 bases had no gene match. The age range of participants was about 18 to 89 years, with residence in some 25 US areas. This rearrangement joins TRBV4-1 to TRBJ1-2, with 7 bases aligning to TRBD1. The source material was PBMCs or T cells enriched from blood (not recorded which). The TCR was taken from a man aged 18 to 30 who had recovered from COVID-19. In DNA form, the CDR3 reads TGCGCCAGCAGCCTACAGGGGATAGGCTATGGCTACACCTTC. Its protein product is CASSLQGIGYGYTF.